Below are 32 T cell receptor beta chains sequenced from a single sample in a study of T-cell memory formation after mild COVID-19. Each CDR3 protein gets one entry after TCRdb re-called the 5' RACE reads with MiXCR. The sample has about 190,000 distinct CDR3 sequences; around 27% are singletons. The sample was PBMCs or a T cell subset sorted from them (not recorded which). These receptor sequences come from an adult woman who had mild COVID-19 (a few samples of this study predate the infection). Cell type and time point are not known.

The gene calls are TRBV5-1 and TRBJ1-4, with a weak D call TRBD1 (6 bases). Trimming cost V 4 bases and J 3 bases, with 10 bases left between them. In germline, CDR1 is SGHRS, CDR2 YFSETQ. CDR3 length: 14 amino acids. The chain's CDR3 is CASSRQEANEKLFF. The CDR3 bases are TGCGCCAGCAGCCGACAGGAAGCTAATGAAAAACTGTTTTTT.

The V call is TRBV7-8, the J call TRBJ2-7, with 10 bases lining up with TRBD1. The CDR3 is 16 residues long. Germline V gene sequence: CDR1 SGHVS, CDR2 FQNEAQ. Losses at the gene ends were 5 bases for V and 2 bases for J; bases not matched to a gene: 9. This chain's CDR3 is CASSETGTGDPYEQYF. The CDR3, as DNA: TGTGCCAGCAGCGAGACCGGGACAGGGGACCCCTACGAGCAGTACTTC.

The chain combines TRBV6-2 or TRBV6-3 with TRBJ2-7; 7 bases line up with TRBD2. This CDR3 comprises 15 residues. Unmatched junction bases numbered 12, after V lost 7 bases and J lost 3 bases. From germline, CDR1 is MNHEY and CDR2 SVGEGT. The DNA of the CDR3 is TGTGCCAGCATATTTGCGTCGGGAGGTCTCTACGAGCAGTACTTC. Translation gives CASIFASGGLYEQYF.

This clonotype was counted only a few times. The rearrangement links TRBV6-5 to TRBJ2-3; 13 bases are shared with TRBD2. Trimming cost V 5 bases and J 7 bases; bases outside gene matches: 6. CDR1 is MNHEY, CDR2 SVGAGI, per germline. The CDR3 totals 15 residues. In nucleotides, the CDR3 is TGTGCCAGCAGTCGTACTAGCGGGAGGGGAAATACGCAGTATTTT. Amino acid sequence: CASSRTSGRGNTQYF.

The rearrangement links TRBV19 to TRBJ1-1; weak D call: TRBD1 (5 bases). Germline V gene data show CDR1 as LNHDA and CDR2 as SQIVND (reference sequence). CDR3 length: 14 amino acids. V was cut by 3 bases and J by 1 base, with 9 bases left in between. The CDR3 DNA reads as TGTGCCAGTAGTATCGGGGACGGGAACACTGAAGCTTTCTTT. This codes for CASSIGDGNTEAFF.

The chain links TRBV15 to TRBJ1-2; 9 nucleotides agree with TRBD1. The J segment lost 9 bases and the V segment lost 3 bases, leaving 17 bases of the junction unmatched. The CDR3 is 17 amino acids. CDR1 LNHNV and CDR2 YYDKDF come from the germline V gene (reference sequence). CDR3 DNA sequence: TGTGCCACCAGCAGCTTAACCGGGGACAGGGCCAGGTATCGCTACACCTTC. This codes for CATSSLTGDRARYRYTF.

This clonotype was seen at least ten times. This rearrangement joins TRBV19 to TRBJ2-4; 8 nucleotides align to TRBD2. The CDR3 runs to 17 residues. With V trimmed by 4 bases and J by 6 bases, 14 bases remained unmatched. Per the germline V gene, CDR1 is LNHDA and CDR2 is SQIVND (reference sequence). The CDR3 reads CASSTARAGGRGNIQYF. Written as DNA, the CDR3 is TGTGCCAGTAGTACGGCGCGGGCGGGAGGCCGCGGAAACATTCAGTACTTC.

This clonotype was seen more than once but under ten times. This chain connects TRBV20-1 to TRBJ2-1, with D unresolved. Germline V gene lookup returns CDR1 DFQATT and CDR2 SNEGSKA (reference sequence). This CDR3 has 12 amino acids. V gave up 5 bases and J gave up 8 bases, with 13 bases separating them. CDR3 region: CSALSVSDEQFF. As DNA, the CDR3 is TGCAGTGCTTTGAGCGTGAGTGATGAGCAGTTCTTC.

The CDR3, as DNA: TGCAGCGTTGCCCTACAGGGCAAGAACACTGAAGCTTTCTTT. Residues: CSVALQGKNTEAFF. The V and J genes are TRBV29-1 and TRBJ1-1; possible D gene TRBD1, 6 bases. The ends were cut back, 4 bases at V and 1 base at J, with 13 bases in the middle. Germline lookup yields CDR1 SQVTM and CDR2 ANQGSEA. This CDR3 is 14 amino acids long. The full variable domain, with the rest looked up from reference TRBV29-1 and TRBJ1-1, is SAVISQKPSRDICQRGTSLTIQCQVDSQVTMMFWYRQQPGQSLTLIATANQGSEATYESGFVIDKFPISRPNLTFSTLTVSNMSPEDSSIYLCSVALQGKNTEAFFGQGTRLTVV.

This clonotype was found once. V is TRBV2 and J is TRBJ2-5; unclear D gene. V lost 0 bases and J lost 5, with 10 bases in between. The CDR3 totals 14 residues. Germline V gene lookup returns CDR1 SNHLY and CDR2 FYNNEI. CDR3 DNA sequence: TGTGCCAGCAGTGAAGCAGGGCGATTGGAGACCCAGTACTTC. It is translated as CASSEAGRLETQYF.

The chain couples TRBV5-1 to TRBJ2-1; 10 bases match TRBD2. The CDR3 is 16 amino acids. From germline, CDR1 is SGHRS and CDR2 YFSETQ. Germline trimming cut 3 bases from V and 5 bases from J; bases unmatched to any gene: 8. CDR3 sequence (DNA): TGCGCCAGCAGCTCGGATAGCGGGGGGTTAGACAATGAGCAGTTCTTC. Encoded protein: CASSSDSGGLDNEQFF. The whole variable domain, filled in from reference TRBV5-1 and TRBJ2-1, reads KAGVTQTPRYLIKTRGQQVTLSCSPISGHRSVSWYQQTPGQGLQFLFEYFSETQRNKGNFPGRFSGRQFSNSRSEMNVSTLELGDSALYLCASSSDSGGLDNEQFFGPGTRLTVL.

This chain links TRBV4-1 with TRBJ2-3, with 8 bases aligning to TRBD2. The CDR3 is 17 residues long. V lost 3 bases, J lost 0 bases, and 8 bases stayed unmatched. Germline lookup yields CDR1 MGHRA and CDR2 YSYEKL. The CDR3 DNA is TGCGCCAGCAGCCACCGGACTAGCCTTCTTAGCACAGATACGCAGTATTTT. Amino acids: CASSHRTSLLSTDTQYF.

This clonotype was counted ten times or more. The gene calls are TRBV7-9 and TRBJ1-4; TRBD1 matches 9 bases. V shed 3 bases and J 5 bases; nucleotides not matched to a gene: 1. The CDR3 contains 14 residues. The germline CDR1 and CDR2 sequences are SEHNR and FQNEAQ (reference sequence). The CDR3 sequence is CASSLGQGNEKLFF. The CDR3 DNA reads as TGTGCCAGCAGCTTGGGACAGGGAAATGAAAAACTGTTTTTT. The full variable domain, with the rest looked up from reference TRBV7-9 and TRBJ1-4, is DTGVSQNPRHKITKRGQNVTFRCDPISEHNRLYWYRQTLGQGPEFLTYFQNEAQLEKSRLLSDRFSAERPKGSFSTLEIQRTEQGDSAMYLCASSLGQGNEKLFFGSGTQLSVL.

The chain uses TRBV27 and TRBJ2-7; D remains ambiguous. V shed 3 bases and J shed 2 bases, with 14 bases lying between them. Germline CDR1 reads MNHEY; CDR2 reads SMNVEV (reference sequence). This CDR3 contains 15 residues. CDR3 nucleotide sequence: TGTGCCAGCAGTTTGTGGTCGGCCCGAGCCTACGAGCAGTACTTC. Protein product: CASSLWSARAYEQYF.

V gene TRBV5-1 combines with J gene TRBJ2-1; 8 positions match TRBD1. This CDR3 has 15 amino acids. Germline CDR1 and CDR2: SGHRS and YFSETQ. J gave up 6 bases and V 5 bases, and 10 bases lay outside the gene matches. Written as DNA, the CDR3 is TGCGCCAGCAGTTTTGGACAGGGCCCACTCAATGAGCAGTTCTTC. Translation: CASSFGQGPLNEQFF.

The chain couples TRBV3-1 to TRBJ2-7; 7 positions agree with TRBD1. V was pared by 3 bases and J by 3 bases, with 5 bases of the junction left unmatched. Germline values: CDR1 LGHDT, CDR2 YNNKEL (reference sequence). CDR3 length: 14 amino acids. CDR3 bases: TGTGCCAGCAGCCACGGGACAGCAGACTACGAGCAGTACTTC. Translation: CASSHGTADYEQYF.

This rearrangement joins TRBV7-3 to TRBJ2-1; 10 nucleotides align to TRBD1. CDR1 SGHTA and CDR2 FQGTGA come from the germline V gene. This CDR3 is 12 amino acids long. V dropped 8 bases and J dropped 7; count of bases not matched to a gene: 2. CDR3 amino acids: CASGDRGNEQFF. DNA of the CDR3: TGTGCCAGCGGGGACAGGGGAAATGAGCAGTTCTTC.

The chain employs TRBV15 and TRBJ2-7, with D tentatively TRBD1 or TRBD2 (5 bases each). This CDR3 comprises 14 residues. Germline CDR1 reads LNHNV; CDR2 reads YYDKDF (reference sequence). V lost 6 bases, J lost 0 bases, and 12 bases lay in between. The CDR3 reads CATREGDGSYEQYF. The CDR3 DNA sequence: TGTGCCACCAGGGAAGGGGACGGCTCCTACGAGCAGTACTTC.

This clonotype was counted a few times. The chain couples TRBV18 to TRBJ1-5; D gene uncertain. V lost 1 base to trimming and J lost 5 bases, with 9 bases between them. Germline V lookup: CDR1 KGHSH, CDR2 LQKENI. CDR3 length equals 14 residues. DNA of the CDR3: TGTGCCAGCTCACCACAGGGATTCGATCAGCCCCAGCATTTT. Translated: CASSPQGFDQPQHF.

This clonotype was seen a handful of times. This chain's CDR3 is CASRLPVAGTEQFF. CDR3 nucleotides: TGTGCCAGCAGGCTCCCGGTAGCGGGGACGGAGCAGTTCTTC. The J gene is TRBJ2-1, the V gene TRBV13; 8 nucleotides line up with TRBD2. This CDR3 spans 14 amino acids. Germline-derived CDR1 and CDR2 are PRHDT and FYEKMQ (reference sequence). J gave up 10 bases and V 6 bases, and 11 bases lay outside the gene matches.

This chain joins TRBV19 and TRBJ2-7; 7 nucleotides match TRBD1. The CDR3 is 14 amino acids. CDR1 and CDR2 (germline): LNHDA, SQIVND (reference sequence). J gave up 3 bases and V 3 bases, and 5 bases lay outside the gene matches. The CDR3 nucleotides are TGTGCCAGTAGTATCACAGGGGTTTTCTACGAGCAGTACTTC. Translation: CASSITGVFYEQYF. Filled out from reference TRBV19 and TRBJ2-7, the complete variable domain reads DGGITQSPKYLFRKEGQNVTLSCEQNLNHDAMYWYRQDPGQGLRLIYYSQIVNDFQKGDIAEGYSVSREKKESFPLTVTSAQKNPTAFYLCASSITGVFYEQYFGPGTRLTVT.

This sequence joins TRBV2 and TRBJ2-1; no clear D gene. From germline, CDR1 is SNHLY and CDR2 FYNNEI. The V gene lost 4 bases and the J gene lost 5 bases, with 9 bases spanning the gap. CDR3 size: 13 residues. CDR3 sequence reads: CASSVGHDNEQFF. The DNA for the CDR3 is TGTGCCAGCAGTGTCGGGCACGACAATGAGCAGTTCTTC.

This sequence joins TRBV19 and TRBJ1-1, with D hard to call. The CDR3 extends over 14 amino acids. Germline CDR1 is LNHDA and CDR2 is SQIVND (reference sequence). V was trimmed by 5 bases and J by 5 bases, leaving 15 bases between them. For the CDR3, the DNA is TGTGCCAGTAGTCGCTGGACCGATGTGACTGAAGCTTTCTTT. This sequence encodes CASSRWTDVTEAFF.

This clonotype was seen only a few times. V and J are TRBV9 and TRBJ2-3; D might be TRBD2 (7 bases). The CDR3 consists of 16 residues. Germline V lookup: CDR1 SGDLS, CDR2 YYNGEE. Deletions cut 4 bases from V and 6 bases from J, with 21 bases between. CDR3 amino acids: CASSTSPWGGRDTQYF. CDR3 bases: TGTGCCAGCAGCACCAGCCCGTGGGGGGGCAGGGATACGCAGTATTTT. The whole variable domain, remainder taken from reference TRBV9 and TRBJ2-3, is DSGVTQTPKHLITATGQRVTLRCSPRSGDLSVYWYQQSLDQGLQFLIQYYNGEERAKGNILERFSAQQFPDLHSELNLSSLELGDSALYFCASSTSPWGGRDTQYFGPGTRLTVL.

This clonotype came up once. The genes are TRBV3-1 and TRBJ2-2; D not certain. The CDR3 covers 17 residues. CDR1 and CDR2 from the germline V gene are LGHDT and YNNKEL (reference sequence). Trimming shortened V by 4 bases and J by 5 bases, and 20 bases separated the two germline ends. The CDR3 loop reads CASSPRVGSSWTGELFF. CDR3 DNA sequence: TGTGCCAGCAGCCCTAGAGTCGGCTCTTCCTGGACCGGGGAGCTGTTTTTT.

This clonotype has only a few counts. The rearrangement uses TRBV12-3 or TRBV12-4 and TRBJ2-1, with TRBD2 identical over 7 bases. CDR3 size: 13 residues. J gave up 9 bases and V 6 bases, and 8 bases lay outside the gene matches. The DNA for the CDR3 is TGTGCCAGCAGCCGCGGACTAGAGGCTGAGCAGTTCTTC. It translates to CASSRGLEAEQFF.

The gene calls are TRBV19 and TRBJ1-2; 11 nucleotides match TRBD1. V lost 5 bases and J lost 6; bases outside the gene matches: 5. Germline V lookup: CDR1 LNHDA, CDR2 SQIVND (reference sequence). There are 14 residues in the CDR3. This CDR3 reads CASSLLDRGHGYTF. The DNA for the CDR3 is TGTGCCAGTAGTCTCTTGGACAGGGGGCATGGCTACACCTTC.

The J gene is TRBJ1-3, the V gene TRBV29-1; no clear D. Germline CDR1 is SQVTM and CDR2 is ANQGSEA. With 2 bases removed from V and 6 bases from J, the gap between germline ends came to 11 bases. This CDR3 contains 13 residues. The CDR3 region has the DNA TGCAGCGTTGAATTGGCAGAAGAAAACACCATATATTTT. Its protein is CSVELAEENTIYF.

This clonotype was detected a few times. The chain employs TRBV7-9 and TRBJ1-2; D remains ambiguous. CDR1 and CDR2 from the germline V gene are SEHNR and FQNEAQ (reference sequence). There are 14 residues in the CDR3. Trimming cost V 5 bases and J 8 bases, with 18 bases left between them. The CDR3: CASSLRTGPFGYTF. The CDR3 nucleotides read TGTGCCAGCAGCCTCCGGACGGGCCCCTTCGGCTACACCTTC.

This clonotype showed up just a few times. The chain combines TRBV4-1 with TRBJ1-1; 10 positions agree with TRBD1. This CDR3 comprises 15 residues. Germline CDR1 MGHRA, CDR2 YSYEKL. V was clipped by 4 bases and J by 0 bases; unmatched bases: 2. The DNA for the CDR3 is TGCGCCAGCAGCCGAGACAGGGGGCTGAACACTGAAGCTTTCTTT. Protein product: CASSRDRGLNTEAFF.

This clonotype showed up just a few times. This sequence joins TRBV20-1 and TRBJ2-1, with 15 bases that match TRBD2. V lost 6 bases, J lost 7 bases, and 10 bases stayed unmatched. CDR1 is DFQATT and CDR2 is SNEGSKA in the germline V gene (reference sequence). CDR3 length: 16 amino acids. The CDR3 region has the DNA TGCAGTGCCATTTTCCCGGGACTAGCGGGAGGTAATGAGCAGTTCTTC. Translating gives CSAIFPGLAGGNEQFF.

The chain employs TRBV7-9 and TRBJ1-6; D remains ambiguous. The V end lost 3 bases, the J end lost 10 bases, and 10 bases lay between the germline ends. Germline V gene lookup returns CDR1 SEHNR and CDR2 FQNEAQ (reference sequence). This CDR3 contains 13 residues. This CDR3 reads CASSFKVGSPLHF. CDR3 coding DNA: TGTGCCAGCAGCTTTAAGGTCGGCTCACCCCTCCACTTT.